A single sample is the source of the 12 T cell receptor beta chains below, sequenced in a study of regulatory T cells in long-lasting Graves disease. Construction of TCR beta libraries relied on iRepertoire HTBI primers and on Arm-PCR targeting CDR3 regions. MiXCR was run by TCRdb on the multiplex PCR reads, yielding one entry per CDR3 protein. The sample comprises about 660,000 distinct CDR3 sequences, around 32% of which are singletons, and about 40% rests with the top ten. Time point noted: persistent/refractory GD, antithyroid drugs over 5 years with positive TRAb. RNA extracted from PBMCs served as the sequencing template. The sequenced sample was peripheral blood mononuclear cells (PBMCs), obtained when the disease was refractory, from a patient treated with antithyroid drugs. These receptors originate from a female donor with Graves disease.

The sample holds many counts of this clonotype. This rearrangement joins TRBV2 to TRBJ1-1; D may be TRBD1 (6 bases). The CDR3 loop spans 14 amino acids. CDR1 is SNHLY, CDR2 FYNNEI, per germline. The germline V and J ends were trimmed by 6 bases and 1 base, with 12 bases remaining between them. The CDR3 sequence is CASSGQRPNTEAFF. The CDR3 nucleotides are TGTGCCAGCAGCGGACAGAGACCGAACACTGAAGCTTTCTTT.

This chain connects TRBV20-1 to TRBJ2-7; tentative D call: TRBD2 (6 bases). Germline V gives CDR1 DFQATT, CDR2 SNEGSKA (reference sequence). This CDR3 has 13 amino acids. V was cut by 3 bases and J by 7 bases, with 16 bases left in between. CDR3 sequence reads: CSASGGTQWEQYF. Here the CDR3 DNA reads TGCAGTGCTAGTGGCGGGACGCAATGGGAGCAGTACTTC.

Notes on this clonotype: A much bigger clone sits one base away, suggesting this may be a read error. The chain has TRBV2 and TRBJ1-6; no definite D call. Germline values: CDR1 SNHLY, CDR2 FYNNEI. Trimming shortened V by 6 bases and J by 8 bases, and 17 bases separated the two germline ends. This CDR3 region has 15 residues. The CDR3 spells CASRLSLAGDSPLHF. DNA of the CDR3: TGTGCCAGCAGACTGTCGCTGGCAGGAGATTCACCCCTCCACTTT.

This chain connects TRBV2 to TRBJ1-5, with 11 bases fitting TRBD1. Germline V lookup: CDR1 SNHLY, CDR2 FYNNEI. J was trimmed by 3 bases and V by 7 bases; bases with no gene match: 5. This CDR3 is 15 amino acids long. The CDR3 here is CASIRDRGDNQPQHF. In DNA form, the CDR3 reads TGTGCCAGCATAAGGGACAGGGGGGACAATCAGCCCCAGCATTTT.

The chain combines TRBV20-1 with TRBJ2-5; 10 nucleotides line up with TRBD2. Germline V gene sequence: CDR1 DFQATT, CDR2 SNEGSKA (reference sequence). Trimming at V came to 3 bases and at J to 4 bases, leaving 2 bases not matched to a gene. The CDR3 contains 13 residues. CDR3 sequence reads: CSASSGGGETQYF. The CDR3, as DNA: TGCAGTGCTAGCAGCGGGGGGGGAGAGACCCAGTACTTC.

This clonotype was counted ten times or more. The chain links TRBV20-1 to TRBJ1-4; no definite D call. Deletions cut 6 bases from V and 14 bases from J, with 16 bases between. This CDR3 is built from 11 residues. Germline V CDR1 and CDR2: DFQATT, SNEGSKA (reference sequence). This chain's CDR3 is CSARDRLELFF. CDR3 coding DNA: TGCAGTGCCCGAGACCGTTTAGAGCTGTTTTTT.

This clonotype was counted many times. The chain links TRBV28 to TRBJ1-2; 9 positions agree with TRBD1. V shed 2 bases and J 4 bases; nucleotides not matched to a gene: 5. The CDR3 loop spans 15 amino acids. Germline CDR1 and CDR2: MDHEN and SYDVKM. The DNA for the CDR3 is TGTGCCAGCAGTTTACGGACAGGGGCGGGCTATGGCTACACCTTC. Protein product: CASSLRTGAGYGYTF.

The chain carries TRBV19 and TRBJ2-5; TRBD1 matches 9 bases. Germline CDR1 is LNHDA and CDR2 is SQIVND (reference sequence). The CDR3 spans 14 residues. V was pared by 6 bases and J by 5 bases, with 7 bases of the junction left unmatched. This CDR3 is CASSPDRGGETQYF. DNA of the CDR3: TGTGCCAGTAGCCCGGACAGGGGAGGGGAGACCCAGTACTTC.

The J gene is TRBJ1-5, the V gene TRBV11-2; D unclear. The V and J ends lost 3 bases and 5 bases respectively, with 8 bases between them. The CDR3 sequence is 13 residues long. Per germline, CDR1 SGHAT and CDR2 FQNNGV. CDR3 in amino acids: CASSFNRDQPQHF. The CDR3 coding sequence is TGTGCCAGCAGCTTTAACCGGGATCAGCCCCAGCATTTT.

A word on this clonotype: A much larger clone differs by one base, so this may be a read error. Here the CDR3 omits its conserved ending phenylalanine or tryptophan, so a read error is the likely source. The J gene is TRBJ1-2, the V gene TRBV12-3 or TRBV12-4; weak D call: TRBD1 (5 bases). This CDR3 has 11 residues. V was trimmed by 6 bases and J by 8 bases, leaving 10 bases between them. CDR3: CASRGTVGYTS. In DNA form, the CDR3 reads TGTGCCAGCAGGGGGACGGTGGGCTACACCTCC.

The chain has TRBV12-3 or TRBV12-4 and TRBJ2-2; D perhaps matches TRBD2 (5 bases). The CDR3 covers 15 residues. V was trimmed by 3 bases and J by 4 bases, leaving 12 bases between them. CDR3 sequence (DNA): TGTGCCAGCAGTTTGGTCGGGGTATCCACCGGGGAGCTGTTTTTT. It specifies CASSLVGVSTGELFF.

V usage is TRBV10-3 and J usage is TRBJ2-2; TRBD2 aligns across 8 bases. The CDR3 sequence is 16 residues long. The germline V gene has CDR1 ENHRY and CDR2 SYGVKD. With 8 bases clipped from V and 7 bases from J, the junction kept 15 bases outside the gene matches. The CDR3 DNA reads TGTGCCATCCGGGGGGGGACGGGAAAGGAGAACGGGGAGCTGTTTTTT. It yields the protein CAIRGGTGKENGELFF.